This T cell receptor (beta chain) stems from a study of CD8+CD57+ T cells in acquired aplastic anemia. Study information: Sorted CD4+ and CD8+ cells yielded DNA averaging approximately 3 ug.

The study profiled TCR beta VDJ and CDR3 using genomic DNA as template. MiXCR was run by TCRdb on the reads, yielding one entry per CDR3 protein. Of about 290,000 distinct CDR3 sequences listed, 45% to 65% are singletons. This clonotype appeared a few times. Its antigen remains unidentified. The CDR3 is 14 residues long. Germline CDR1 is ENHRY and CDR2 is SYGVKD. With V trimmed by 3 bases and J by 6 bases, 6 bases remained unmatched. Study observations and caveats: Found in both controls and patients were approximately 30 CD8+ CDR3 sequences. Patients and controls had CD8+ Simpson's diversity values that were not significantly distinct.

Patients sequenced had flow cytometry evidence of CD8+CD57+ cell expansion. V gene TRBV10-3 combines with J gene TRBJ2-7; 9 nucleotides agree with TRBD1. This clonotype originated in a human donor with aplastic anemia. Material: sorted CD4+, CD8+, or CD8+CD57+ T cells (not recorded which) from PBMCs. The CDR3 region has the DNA TGTGCCATCAGTGAACCGGGACAGGGTCGCGAGCAGTACTTC. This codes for CAISEPGQGREQYF.